This TCR beta chain was sequenced during a study of cytomegalovirus exposure and HLA in healthy donors. Findings and caveats of the study: A later analysis by the authors found several of the most significant clusters apparently linked to common viral pathogens.

The PCR employed 60 Vbeta primers together with 13 Jbeta primers. Assay used: immunoSEQ multiplex PCR; TCRdb lists only in-frame clones, some missing. The table has 65,000 to 85,000 clones, about nine tenths seen once; the top ten hold 2%. The J segment lost 5 bases and the V segment lost 2 bases, leaving 7 bases of the junction unmatched. The CDR3 consists of 15 residues. Germline loops: CDR1 MGHDK, CDR2 SYGVNS. In the case of this clone: The antigen is undetermined.

Sequencing used PBMCs. The chain is built from TRBV25-1 and TRBJ2-3; 7 positions agree with TRBD2. The clonotype was recovered from a woman aged 25 to 39 in good health and CMV-seronegative. The CDR3 protein is CASSEGGGPEDTQYF. CDR3 in DNA: TGTGCCAGCAGTGAAGGGGGAGGGCCGGAAGATACGCAGTATTTT.